This entry describes one T cell receptor (beta chain). The data were taken from a study of blood T cells in healthy people across ages. The use of a sample-barcoded 5' primer and a J-beta primer mix characterized a second PCR of roughly 6 to 11 cycles. TCRdb passed the 5' RACE reads through MiXCR, listing each CDR3 protein once. Of about 1.4 million distinct CDR3 sequences listed, approximately 59% are singletons. CDR1 and CDR2 (germline): WNHNN, SYGVQD (reference sequence). The CDR3 extends over 14 amino acids. The TCR comes from a young man in good health. Sequencing input: blood. V usage is TRBV10-1 and J usage is TRBJ2-5; TRBD1 aligns across 7 bases. The end of the DNA is better explained by TRBJ2-7, so the J call may be wrong. CDR3 sequence (DNA): TGCGCCAGCAGTGATCCGGACAGGAGCGGCGAGCAGTACTTC. This translates into CASSDPDRSGEQYF.